The TCR beta chain described here comes from a study of PD-L1 blockade in urothelial cancer. Study overall: Men with urothelial cancer arising in the bladder made up about 85% of the roughly 29 patients. A median of approximately 140,000 T cells was found in the blood samples.

Some clones are missing from TCRdb's copy, which holds only in-frame ones; the method was immunoSEQ multiplex PCR. The data contain 60,000 to 70,000 clones, roughly 79% of them singletons. Noted time point: pretreatment peripheral blood. The specimen comprised PBMCs, sampled around atezolizumab (anti-PD-L1) treatment. This receptor was taken from a man aged 70-80 years with urothelial cancer.

CDR3: CASSRTGSGYGYTF. Here the CDR3 DNA reads TGTGCCAGCAGCCGGACAGGGTCTGGCTATGGCTACACCTTC. V is TRBV7-9 and J is TRBJ1-2; 8 bases map to TRBD1. The CDR3 is 14 residues long. From germline, CDR1 is SEHNR and CDR2 FQNEAQ (reference sequence). The ends lost 5 bases at V and 4 bases at J; junction bases unmatched: 6.